This record covers a single T cell receptor (beta chain). TCRdb's table, derived via immunoSEQ multiplex PCR, lists solely in-frame clones and lacks some. The sample consists of about 200,000 clones, 80% to 90% of them appearing once. This record comes from a study of blood T cell repertoires in COVID-19. The sequence derives from a woman aged 80 or over with acute or convalescent COVID-19. The sample was peripheral blood.

DNA for the CDR3: TGCAGTGCTAGTTCAGGGGCCGGGGAAAAACTGTTTTTT. Translating gives CSASSGAGEKLFF. The chain recombines TRBV20-1 with TRBJ1-4, with D perhaps TRBD1 (6 bases). Germline V CDR1 and CDR2: DFQATT, SNEGSKA (reference sequence). This CDR3 contains 13 residues. Between the trimmed V and J ends, which lost 3 bases and 8 bases, there was a span of 13 bases.